The 23 T cell receptor beta chains below were found in one sample sequenced in a study of T cell changes during pregnancy in multiple sclerosis. This table comes from immunoSEQ multiplex PCR, and its TCRdb copy is limited to in-frame clones, with some not included. The table has about 120,000 clones, roughly 92% seen once. Material: peripheral blood, obtained in the third trimester of pregnancy. The source is a female donor with multiple sclerosis, enrolled in a pregnancy study.

The count of this clone is one. The V gene is TRBV6-4, the J gene TRBJ2-2; 9 bases match TRBD1. Unmatched junction bases numbered 4, after V lost 5 bases and J lost 6 bases. Germline values: CDR1 MRHNA, CDR2 SNTAGT. The CDR3 loop spans 14 amino acids. This chain's CDR3 is CASSRDRVSGELFF. CDR3 nucleotides: TGTGCCAGCAGTAGGGACAGGGTCTCCGGGGAGCTGTTTTTT.

This clone was picked up one time. The chain links TRBV18 to TRBJ2-7, with a tentative D call TRBD2 (5 bases). Trimming pared 6 bases from V and 2 bases from J, leaving 11 bases between. From germline, CDR1 is KGHSH and CDR2 LQKENI. The CDR3 has 13 residues. The CDR3 reads CASSRQTTYEQYF. As DNA, the CDR3 is TGTGCCAGCTCGCGGCAGACTACCTACGAGCAGTACTTC.

The chain joins TRBV27 to TRBJ2-5; D might be TRBD1 (6 bases). CDR3 length equals 11 residues. Germline CDR1 is MNHEY and CDR2 is SMNVEV (reference sequence). Trimming stripped 7 bases from V and 7 bases from J, with 10 bases between. CDR3 in amino acids: CASIAGATQYF. Written as DNA, the CDR3 is TGTGCCAGCATCGCAGGGGCGACCCAGTACTTC.

J is TRBJ1-6 and V is TRBV6-1; the match to TRBD1 covers 7 bases. This CDR3 region has 13 residues. Germline V gene data show CDR1 as MNHNS and CDR2 as SASEGT. The junction had 10 bases not matched to a gene; V was cut back by 10 bases and J by 10 bases. In nucleotides, the CDR3 is TGTGCCACCGGTTTCACAGGGGACTCACCCCTCCACTTT. Translated: CATGFTGDSPLHF.

This clone was seen repeatedly, ten times or more. Here the CDR3 DNA reads TGTGCCAGCGGTGACAGGGAAAGAACAGATACGCAGTATTTT. It is translated as CASGDRERTDTQYF. V gene TRBV27 combines with J gene TRBJ2-3; 7 positions match TRBD1. The germline V gene has CDR1 MNHEY and CDR2 SMNVEV (reference sequence). The CDR3 is 14 amino acids. The ends lost 8 bases at V and 3 bases at J; junction bases unmatched: 8.

The chain joins TRBV19 to TRBJ1-1, with a possible D match to TRBD1 (5 bases). V lost 3 bases and J 4 bases, leaving 15 bases between the germline ends. Germline V lookup: CDR1 LNHDA, CDR2 SQIVND (reference sequence). The CDR3 is 15 residues long. The CDR3 reads CASSMGPRWSTEAFF. DNA of the CDR3: TGTGCCAGTAGTATGGGGCCCCGATGGAGCACTGAAGCTTTCTTT.

This sequence joins TRBV2 and TRBJ2-2; TRBD1 might be the D (5 bases). Germline CDR1 SNHLY, CDR2 FYNNEI. The CDR3 is 12 amino acids. CDR3 sequence: CGMAGYTGELFF. CDR3 coding DNA: TGTGGGATGGCAGGGTACACCGGGGAGCTGTTTTTT.

This chain links TRBV19 with TRBJ1-3; D gene uncertain. Per germline, CDR1 LNHDA and CDR2 SQIVND (reference sequence). Trimming stripped 1 base from V and 9 bases from J, with 16 bases between. The CDR3 has 15 amino acids. Here the CDR3 DNA reads TGTGCCAGTAGTATAGCCCCTGGACTTTCAGGCACCATATATTTT. This gives the protein CASSIAPGLSGTIYF.

The CDR3: CASSLGTGGDREQYF. In DNA, the CDR3 is TGTGCCAGCAGCTTAGGGACAGGGGGGGATCGGGAGCAGTACTTC. This chain links TRBV7-3 with TRBJ2-7; the match to TRBD1 covers 11 bases. The ends lost 2 bases at V and 7 bases at J; junction bases unmatched: 7. CDR1 and CDR2 from the germline V gene are SGHTA and FQGTGA. The CDR3 spans 15 residues.

The V and J genes are TRBV7-8 and TRBJ2-5; 7 bases match TRBD1. Unmatched junction bases numbered 12, after V lost 7 bases and J lost 10 bases. CDR3 length equals 13 residues. Germline V CDR1 and CDR2: SGHVS, FQNEAQ. In nucleotides, the CDR3 is TGTGCCAGCAAGGGATATGTAACAGGGGACCAGTACTTC. Encoded protein: CASKGYVTGDQYF.

The chain links TRBV4-1 to TRBJ2-1; tentatively, D is TRBD1 (5 bases). V was trimmed by 1 base and J by 4 bases, leaving 17 bases between them. Germline loops: CDR1 MGHRA, CDR2 YSYEKL. The CDR3 sequence is 17 residues long. CDR3 residues: CASSQAERAGSYNEQFF. As DNA, the CDR3 is TGCGCCAGCAGCCAAGCTGAAAGAGCAGGGTCATACAATGAGCAGTTCTTC.

The chain employs TRBV6-5 and TRBJ1-1; 10 bases align to TRBD1. Trimming took 0 bases from V and 6 from J; bases not matched to a gene: 4. The CDR3 is 15 residues long. Germline CDR1 and CDR2: MNHEY and SVGAGI. CDR3 in DNA: TGTGCCAGCAGTTACTCGGCCGGGACAGGGGCTGAAGCTTTCTTT. Translation: CASSYSAGTGAEAFF.

This rearrangement joins TRBV13 to TRBJ2-5, with D tentatively TRBD1 (7 bases). Trimming pared 4 bases from V and 2 bases from J, leaving 11 bases between. Germline V CDR1 and CDR2: PRHDT, FYEKMQ (reference sequence). CDR3 length: 14 residues. DNA of the CDR3: TGTGCCAGCAGCTCGCGGGGACAGCAAGAGACCCAGTACTTC. Its translation is CASSSRGQQETQYF.

The chain uses TRBV2 and TRBJ1-6, with 9 positions matching TRBD1. J was trimmed by 4 bases and V by 6 bases; bases with no gene match: 7. The V gene's germline CDR1 is SNHLY and CDR2 FYNNEI. There are 16 residues in the CDR3. The CDR3 reads CASRVGQGTYNSPLHF. DNA for the CDR3: TGTGCCAGCAGGGTCGGACAGGGGACGTATAATTCACCCCTCCACTTT.

The chain uses TRBV2 and TRBJ2-1, with no clear D. The ends were cut back, 1 base at V and 5 bases at J, with 9 bases in the middle. Germline loops: CDR1 SNHLY, CDR2 FYNNEI. The length of the CDR3 is 14 residues. The CDR3 region has the DNA TGTGCCAGCAGTGAAGTAGTTAGTCACAATGAGCAGTTCTTC. Its protein product is CASSEVVSHNEQFF.

The chain is built from TRBV9 and TRBJ1-6; D possibly corresponds to TRBD1 (5 bases). This CDR3 contains 18 residues. The germline V gene has CDR1 SGDLS and CDR2 YYNGEE. With 1 base removed from V and 2 bases from J, the gap between germline ends came to 16 bases. CDR3 residues: CASSVRGDTSPYNSPLHF. The CDR3, as DNA: TGTGCCAGCAGCGTACGAGGGGATACTAGCCCCTATAATTCACCCCTCCACTTT.

The chain links TRBV19 to TRBJ1-1; D not resolved. The V end was cut by 0 bases, the J end by 5 bases, with 4 bases between. Looked up from germline, CDR1 is LNHDA and CDR2 is SQIVND (reference sequence). This CDR3 spans 12 amino acids. The CDR3 DNA reads as TGTGCCAGTAGTATAGATCAAACTGAAGCTTTCTTT. Translated, it gives CASSIDQTEAFF.

This chain connects TRBV2 to TRBJ1-1; D remains unclear. Trimming removed 11 bases at V and 4 bases at J, with 17 bases between. The CDR3 consists of 13 residues. Germline values: CDR1 SNHLY, CDR2 FYNNEI. CDR3 DNA: TGTGCCGAACTAAGGAAGGAGCCCACTGAAGCTTTCTTT. It codes for CAELRKEPTEAFF.

This chain links TRBV5-1 with TRBJ2-2; 8 positions agree with TRBD2. After removal of 4 bases from V and 1 base from J, the junction contained 6 bases not matched to a gene. Germline-derived CDR1 and CDR2 are SGHRS and YFSETQ. The CDR3 is made up of 16 amino acids. The CDR3 region is CASSPGTSGNTGELFF. Here the CDR3 DNA reads TGCGCCAGCAGCCCGGGGACTAGTGGGAACACCGGGGAGCTGTTTTTT.

V gene TRBV5-6 combines with J gene TRBJ2-7; no firm D call. The CDR3 spans 13 residues. The V gene's germline CDR1 is SGHDT and CDR2 YYEEEE. V shed 3 bases and J shed 7 bases, with 14 bases lying between them. CDR3 nucleotide sequence: TGTGCCAGCAGCTCTAGGTCGGGTCGGGAGCAGTACTTC. Encoded protein: CASSSRSGREQYF.

The J gene is TRBJ2-1, the V gene TRBV14; 13 bases are shared with TRBD2. Germline values: CDR1 SGHDN, CDR2 FVKESK. This CDR3 is built from 15 residues. Trimming took 6 bases from V and 9 from J; bases not matched to a gene: 8. CDR3: CASRSGTSGIREQFF. For the CDR3, the DNA is TGTGCCAGCAGGTCCGGGACTAGCGGGATCCGTGAGCAGTTCTTC.

This chain connects TRBV27 to TRBJ2-3; D gene unclear. V dropped 5 bases and J dropped 5 bases, with 20 bases sitting between them. This CDR3 has 16 amino acids. CDR1 and CDR2 (germline): MNHEY, SMNVEV (reference sequence). The CDR3 region has the DNA TGTGCCAGCAGTCCCAACCTAGGTTCCTACGTAGATACGCAGTATTTT. Protein sequence: CASSPNLGSYVDTQYF.

This chain uses TRBV19 with TRBJ1-2, with 8 bases that match TRBD1. The CDR3 loop spans 13 amino acids. V trimming: 8 bases; J trimming: 6 bases; junction bases outside the gene matches: 8. Looked up from germline, CDR1 is LNHDA and CDR2 is SQIVND (reference sequence). The CDR3 DNA sequence: TGTGCCAGTTTCGGGACAGGAGGCGATGGCTACACCTTC. Amino acids: CASFGTGGDGYTF. The full variable domain, in which reference TRBV19 and TRBJ1-2 provide the parts outside the CDR3, is DGGITQSPKYLFRKEGQNVTLSCEQNLNHDAMYWYRQDPGQGLRLIYYSQIVNDFQKGDIAEGYSVSREKKESFPLTVTSAQKNPTAFYLCASFGTGGDGYTFGSGTRLTVV.